These T cell receptor beta chains were read from a single sample in a study of T cells in Graves' hyperthyroidism and ophthalmopathy. In TCRdb, the multiplex PCR reads were re-called with MiXCR into one record per CDR3 protein. The sample carries hundreds of thousands of distinct CDR3 sequences, roughly 40% recorded once. What was sequenced was blood. The receptors come from a man aged 18 to 29 with Graves' hyperthyroidism. Both conserved end residues are part of each CDR3. Each record gives: D gene, J gene, CDR3 length, clone size, V gene, CDR3 protein, CDR3 DNA. A D gene is named only where the DNA matches it firmly. Size values are once, few and many counts, or a class for expanded clones, and some rows have none.

D gene: NA; J gene: TRBJ2-5; CDR3 length: 15; clone size: NA; V gene: TRBV7-8; CDR3 protein: CASSLEVGIQETQYF; CDR3 DNA: TGTGCCAGCAGCTTAGAAGTTGGCATCCAAGAGACCCAGTACTTC
D gene: NA; J gene: TRBJ2-5; CDR3 length: 14; clone size: NA; V gene: TRBV7-9; CDR3 protein: CASSQDAAVETQYF; CDR3 DNA: TGTGCCAGCAGCCAAGATGCGGCGGTCGAGACCCAGTACTTC
D gene: NA; J gene: TRBJ1-1; CDR3 length: 15; clone size: NA; V gene: TRBV10-3; CDR3 protein: CARPQGRSLNTEAFF; CDR3 DNA: TGTGCTAGACCCCAGGGACGGTCTCTAAACACTGAAGCTTTCTTT
D gene: TRBD1; J gene: TRBJ1-2; CDR3 length: 14; clone size: many; V gene: TRBV20-1; CDR3 protein: CSARRGQGFQGYTF; CDR3 DNA: TGCAGTGCTAGGCGGGGACAGGGGTTCCAGGGCTACACCTTC
D gene: TRBD1; J gene: TRBJ1-4; CDR3 length: 13; clone size: NA; V gene: TRBV20-1; CDR3 protein: CSARGDRGEKLFF; CDR3 DNA: TGCAGTGCTAGGGGAGACAGGGGTGAAAAACTGTTTTTT
D gene: NA; J gene: TRBJ1-4; CDR3 length: 15; clone size: many; V gene: TRBV5-1; CDR3 protein: CASSHSDATNEKLFF; CDR3 DNA: TGCGCCAGCAGCCACTCAGATGCAACTAATGAAAAACTGTTTTTT
D gene: TRBD2; J gene: TRBJ2-7; CDR3 length: 15; clone size: NA; V gene: TRBV19; CDR3 protein: CASSSLVGGAYEQYF; CDR3 DNA: TGTGCCAGTAGTTCCCTCGTGGGGGGGGCCTACGAGCAGTACTTC
D gene: NA; J gene: TRBJ1-6; CDR3 length: 15; clone size: few; V gene: TRBV27; CDR3 protein: CASSLSTDGNSPLHF; CDR3 DNA: TGTGCCAGCAGTTTATCGACGGATGGCAATTCACCCCTCCACTTT
D gene: NA; J gene: TRBJ1-2; CDR3 length: 14; clone size: NA; V gene: TRBV12-3/TRBV12-4; CDR3 protein: CASTRTRTNYGYTF; CDR3 DNA: TGTGCCAGCACCAGGACACGGACTAACTATGGCTACACCTTC
D gene: NA; J gene: TRBJ1-2; CDR3 length: 17; clone size: few; V gene: TRBV10-3; CDR3 protein: CASSGTIETALRYGYTF; CDR3 DNA: TGTGCCAGCAGCGGAACAATCGAGACAGCGCTCCGCTATGGCTACACCTTC
D gene: NA; J gene: TRBJ1-1; CDR3 length: 15; clone size: NA; V gene: TRBV9; CDR3 protein: CASSVAGWEVTEAFF; CDR3 DNA: TGTGCCAGCAGCGTGGCAGGGTGGGAGGTAACTGAAGCTTTCTTT
D gene: TRBD2; J gene: TRBJ2-7; CDR3 length: 15; clone size: NA; V gene: TRBV5-1; CDR3 protein: CASSPGASGSQQQYF; CDR3 DNA: TGCGCCAGCAGCCCGGGGGCTAGCGGGAGTCAACAGCAGTACTTC
D gene: TRBD1; J gene: TRBJ1-4; CDR3 length: 14; clone size: few; V gene: TRBV12-3/TRBV12-4; CDR3 protein: CASSLGTAGEKLFF; CDR3 DNA: TGTGCCAGCAGTCTCGGGACAGCTGGGGAAAAACTGTTTTTT
D gene: NA; J gene: TRBJ1-3; CDR3 length: 14; clone size: NA; V gene: TRBV29-1; CDR3 protein: CSVKAVAEANTIYF; CDR3 DNA: TGCAGCGTTAAGGCTGTAGCGGAGGCGAACACCATATATTTT
D gene: NA; J gene: TRBJ2-5; CDR3 length: 12; clone size: many; V gene: TRBV7-2; CDR3 protein: CASSLTLETQYF; CDR3 DNA: TGTGCCAGCAGCTTGACCCTGGAGACCCAGTACTTC
D gene: NA; J gene: TRBJ2-2; CDR3 length: 16; clone size: NA; V gene: TRBV9; CDR3 protein: CASSAYEQPNTGELFF; CDR3 DNA: TGTGCCAGCAGCGCCTATGAACAACCCAACACCGGGGAGCTGTTTTTT
D gene: TRBD1; J gene: TRBJ1-5; CDR3 length: 16; clone size: many; V gene: TRBV15; CDR3 protein: CATSRGGQGSGQPQHF; CDR3 DNA: TGTGCCACCAGCAGAGGGGGACAGGGATCAGGTCAGCCCCAGCATTTT
D gene: NA; J gene: TRBJ2-7; CDR3 length: 13; clone size: NA; V gene: TRBV6-5; CDR3 protein: CASGVGSSYEQYF; CDR3 DNA: TGTGCCAGTGGAGTTGGGAGCTCCTACGAGCAGTACTTC
D gene: NA; J gene: TRBJ2-2; CDR3 length: 12; clone size: few; V gene: TRBV20-1; CDR3 protein: CSVHRNTGELFF; CDR3 DNA: TGCAGTGTCCACCGTAACACCGGGGAGCTGTTTTTT
D gene: TRBD1; J gene: TRBJ2-7; CDR3 length: 13; clone size: many; V gene: TRBV2; CDR3 protein: CASAPDRGHEQYF; CDR3 DNA: TGTGCAAGCGCACCCGACAGGGGGCACGAGCAGTACTTC
D gene: NA; J gene: TRBJ2-2; CDR3 length: 13; clone size: many; V gene: TRBV29-1; CDR3 protein: CSTERANTGELFF; CDR3 DNA: TGCAGCACTGAGCGGGCGAACACCGGGGAGCTGTTTTTT
D gene: NA; J gene: TRBJ2-7; CDR3 length: 14; clone size: many; V gene: TRBV25-1; CDR3 protein: CASSDEGSSYEQYF; CDR3 DNA: TGTGCCAGCAGTGACGAGGGATCCTCCTACGAGCAGTACTTC